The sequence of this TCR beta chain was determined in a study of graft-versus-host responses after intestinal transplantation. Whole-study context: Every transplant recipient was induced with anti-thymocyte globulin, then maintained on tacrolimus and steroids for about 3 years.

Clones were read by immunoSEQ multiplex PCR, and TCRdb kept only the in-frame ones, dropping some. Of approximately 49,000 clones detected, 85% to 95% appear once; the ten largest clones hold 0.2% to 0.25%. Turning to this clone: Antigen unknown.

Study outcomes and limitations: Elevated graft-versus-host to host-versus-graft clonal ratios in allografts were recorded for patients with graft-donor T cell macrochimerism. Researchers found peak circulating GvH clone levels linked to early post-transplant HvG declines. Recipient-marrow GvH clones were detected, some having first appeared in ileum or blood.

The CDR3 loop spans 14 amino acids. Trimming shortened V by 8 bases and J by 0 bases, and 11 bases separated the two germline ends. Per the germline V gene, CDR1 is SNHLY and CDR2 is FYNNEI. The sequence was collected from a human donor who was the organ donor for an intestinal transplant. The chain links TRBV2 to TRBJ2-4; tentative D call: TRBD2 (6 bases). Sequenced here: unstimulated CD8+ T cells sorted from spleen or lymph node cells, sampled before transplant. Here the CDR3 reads CASGTVLAKNIQYF. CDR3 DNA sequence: TGTGCCAGCGGGACTGTCCTAGCCAAAAACATTCAGTACTTC.